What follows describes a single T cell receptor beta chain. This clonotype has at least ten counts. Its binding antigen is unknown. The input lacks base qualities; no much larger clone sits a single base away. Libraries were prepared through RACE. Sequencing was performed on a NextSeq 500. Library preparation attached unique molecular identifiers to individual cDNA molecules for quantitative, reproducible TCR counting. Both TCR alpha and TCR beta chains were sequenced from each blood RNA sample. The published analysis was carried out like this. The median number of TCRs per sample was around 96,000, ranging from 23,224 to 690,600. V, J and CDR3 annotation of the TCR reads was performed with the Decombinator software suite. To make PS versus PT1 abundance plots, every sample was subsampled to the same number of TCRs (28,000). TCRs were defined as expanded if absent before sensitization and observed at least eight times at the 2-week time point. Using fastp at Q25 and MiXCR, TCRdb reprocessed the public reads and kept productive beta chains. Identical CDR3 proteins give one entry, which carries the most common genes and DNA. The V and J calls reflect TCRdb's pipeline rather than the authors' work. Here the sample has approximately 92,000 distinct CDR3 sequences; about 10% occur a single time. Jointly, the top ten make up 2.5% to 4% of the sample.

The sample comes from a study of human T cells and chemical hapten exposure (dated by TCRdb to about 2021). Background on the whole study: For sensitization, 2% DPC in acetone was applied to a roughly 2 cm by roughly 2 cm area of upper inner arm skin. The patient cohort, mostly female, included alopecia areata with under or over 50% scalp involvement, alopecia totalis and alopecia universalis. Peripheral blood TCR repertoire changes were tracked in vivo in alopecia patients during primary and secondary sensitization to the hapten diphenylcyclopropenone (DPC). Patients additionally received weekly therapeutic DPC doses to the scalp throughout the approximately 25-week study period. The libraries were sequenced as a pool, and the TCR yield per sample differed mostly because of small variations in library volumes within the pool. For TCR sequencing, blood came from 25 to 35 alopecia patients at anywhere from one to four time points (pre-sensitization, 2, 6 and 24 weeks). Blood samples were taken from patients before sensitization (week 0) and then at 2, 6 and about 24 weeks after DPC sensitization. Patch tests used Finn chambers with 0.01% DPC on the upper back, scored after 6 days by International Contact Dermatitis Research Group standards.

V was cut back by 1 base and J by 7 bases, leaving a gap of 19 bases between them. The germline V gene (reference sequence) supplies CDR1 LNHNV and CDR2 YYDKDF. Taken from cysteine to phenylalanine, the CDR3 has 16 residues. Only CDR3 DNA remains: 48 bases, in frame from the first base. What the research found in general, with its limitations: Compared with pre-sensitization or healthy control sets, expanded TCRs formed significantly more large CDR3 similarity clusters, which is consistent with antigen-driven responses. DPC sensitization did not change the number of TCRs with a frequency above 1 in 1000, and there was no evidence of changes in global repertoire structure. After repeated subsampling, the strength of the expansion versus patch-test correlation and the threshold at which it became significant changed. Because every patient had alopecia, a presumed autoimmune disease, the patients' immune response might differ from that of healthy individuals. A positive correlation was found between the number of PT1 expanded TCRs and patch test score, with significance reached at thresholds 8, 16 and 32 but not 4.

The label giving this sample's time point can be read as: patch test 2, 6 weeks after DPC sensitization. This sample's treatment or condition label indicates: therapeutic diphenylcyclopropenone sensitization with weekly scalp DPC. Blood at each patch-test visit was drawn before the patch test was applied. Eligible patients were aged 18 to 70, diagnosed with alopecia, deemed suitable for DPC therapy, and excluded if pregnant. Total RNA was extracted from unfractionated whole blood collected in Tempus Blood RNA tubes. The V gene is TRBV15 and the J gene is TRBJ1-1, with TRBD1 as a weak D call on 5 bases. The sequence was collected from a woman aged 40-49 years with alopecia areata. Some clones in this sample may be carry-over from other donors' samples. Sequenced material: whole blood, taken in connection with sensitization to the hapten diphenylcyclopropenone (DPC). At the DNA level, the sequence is TGTGCCACCAGCAGAGGAGATCCAGGGTGGATGAATGAAGCTTTCTTT. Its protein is CATSRGDPGWMNEAFF.